In this sample, the clone carrying this TCR beta chain turned up many times. This record comes from a study of spatial heterogeneity in lung cancer. Study details: Follow-up PBMC specimens underwent sequencing when available; their median timing was about two years after resection. Each unique TCR and UMI combination was seen more than ten times on average in raw reads.

Deletions cut 0 bases from V and 0 bases from J, with 10 bases between. The CDR3 totals 15 residues. Germline-derived CDR1 and CDR2 are SGHRS and YFSETQ. One entry per CDR3 protein results from TCRdb running MiXCR on the 5' RACE reads. The sample carries roughly 70,000 distinct CDR3 sequences, roughly 8.9% recorded once. Noted time point: blood at routine non-recurrence follow-up after resection. The sample consisted of PBMCs, taken at follow-up. The genes are TRBV5-1 and TRBJ2-7; D is uncertain. The origin of this receptor is a female donor with early-stage non-small cell lung cancer. CDR3 bases: TGCGCCAGCAGCTTGGGAGCCCTCACCTCCTACGAGCAGTACTTC. Its protein is CASSLGALTSYEQYF.